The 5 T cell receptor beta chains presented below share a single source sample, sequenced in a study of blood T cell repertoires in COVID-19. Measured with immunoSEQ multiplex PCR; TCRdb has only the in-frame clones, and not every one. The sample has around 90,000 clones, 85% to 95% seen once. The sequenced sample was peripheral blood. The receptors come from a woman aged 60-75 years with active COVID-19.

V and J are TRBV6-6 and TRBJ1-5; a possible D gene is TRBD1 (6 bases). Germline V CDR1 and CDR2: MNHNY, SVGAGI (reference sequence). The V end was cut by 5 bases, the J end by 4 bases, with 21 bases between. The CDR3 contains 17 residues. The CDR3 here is CASSLPTGRRVNQPQHF. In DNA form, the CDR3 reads TGTGCCAGCAGTCTTCCGACAGGTCGTCGGGTTAATCAGCCCCAGCATTTT.

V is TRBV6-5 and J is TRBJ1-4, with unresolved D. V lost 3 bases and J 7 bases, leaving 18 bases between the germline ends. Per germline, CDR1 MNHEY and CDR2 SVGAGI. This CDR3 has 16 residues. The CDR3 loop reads CASSYLPPGYGEKLFF. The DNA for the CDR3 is TGTGCCAGCAGTTATCTCCCTCCGGGGTATGGTGAAAAACTGTTTTTT.

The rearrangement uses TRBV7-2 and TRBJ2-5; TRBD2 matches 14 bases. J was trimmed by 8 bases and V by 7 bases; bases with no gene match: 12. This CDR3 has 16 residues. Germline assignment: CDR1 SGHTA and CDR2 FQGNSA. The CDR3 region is CASTRFLTSGGETQYF. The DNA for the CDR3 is TGTGCCAGCACCCGATTTCTGACTAGCGGGGGGGAAACCCAGTACTTC.

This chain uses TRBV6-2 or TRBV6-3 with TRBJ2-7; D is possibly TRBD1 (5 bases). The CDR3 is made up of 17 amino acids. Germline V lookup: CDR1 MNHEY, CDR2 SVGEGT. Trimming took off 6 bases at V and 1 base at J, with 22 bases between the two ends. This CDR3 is CASSLRDGQGNSYEQYF. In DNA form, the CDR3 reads TGTGCCAGCAGCCTACGAGATGGTCAGGGAAATTCCTACGAGCAGTACTTC.

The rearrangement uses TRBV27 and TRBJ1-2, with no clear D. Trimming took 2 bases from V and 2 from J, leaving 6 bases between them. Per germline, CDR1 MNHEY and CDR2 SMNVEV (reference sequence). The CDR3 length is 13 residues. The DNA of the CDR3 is TGTGCCAGCAGTTTAGGGCAGAACTATGGCTACACCTTC. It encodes CASSLGQNYGYTF.